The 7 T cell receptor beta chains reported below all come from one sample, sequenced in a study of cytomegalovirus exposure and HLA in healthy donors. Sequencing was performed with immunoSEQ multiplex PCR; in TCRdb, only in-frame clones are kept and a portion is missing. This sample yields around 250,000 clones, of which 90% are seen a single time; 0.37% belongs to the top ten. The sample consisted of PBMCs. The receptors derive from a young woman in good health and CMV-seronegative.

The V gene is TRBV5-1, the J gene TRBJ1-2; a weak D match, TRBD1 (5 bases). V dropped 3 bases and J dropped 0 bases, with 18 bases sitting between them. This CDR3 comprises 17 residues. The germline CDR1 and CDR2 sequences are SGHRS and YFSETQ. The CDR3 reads CASSWVSRGLANYGYTF. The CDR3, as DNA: TGCGCCAGCAGCTGGGTAAGCCGGGGGTTAGCTAACTATGGCTACACCTTC.

CDR3 residues: CSVGAGDYNEQFF. CDR3 DNA: TGCAGCGTTGGGGCGGGAGATTACAATGAGCAGTTCTTC. The rearrangement joins TRBV29-1 to TRBJ2-1; 7 bases line up with TRBD2. Germline trimming cut 4 bases from V and 4 bases from J; bases unmatched to any gene: 4. Per germline, CDR1 SQVTM and CDR2 ANQGSEA. The CDR3 consists of 13 residues.

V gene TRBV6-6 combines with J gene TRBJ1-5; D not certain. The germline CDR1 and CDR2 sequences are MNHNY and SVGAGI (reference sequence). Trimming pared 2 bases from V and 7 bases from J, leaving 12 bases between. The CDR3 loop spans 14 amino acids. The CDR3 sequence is CASSYLSGRQPQHF. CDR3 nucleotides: TGTGCCAGCAGTTACCTCAGCGGCAGGCAGCCCCAGCATTTT.

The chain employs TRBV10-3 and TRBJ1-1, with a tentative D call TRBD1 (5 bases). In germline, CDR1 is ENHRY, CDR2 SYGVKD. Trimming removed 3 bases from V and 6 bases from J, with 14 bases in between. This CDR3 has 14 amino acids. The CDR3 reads CAISDQGGRPEAFF. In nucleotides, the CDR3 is TGTGCCATCAGTGACCAGGGTGGGCGTCCTGAAGCTTTCTTT.

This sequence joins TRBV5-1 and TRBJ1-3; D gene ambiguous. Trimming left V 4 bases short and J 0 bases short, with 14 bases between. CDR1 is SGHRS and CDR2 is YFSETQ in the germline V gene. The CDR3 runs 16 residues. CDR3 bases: TGCGCCAGCAGCCCTAGTCCCCAAACCTCTGGAAACACCATATATTTT. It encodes CASSPSPQTSGNTIYF.

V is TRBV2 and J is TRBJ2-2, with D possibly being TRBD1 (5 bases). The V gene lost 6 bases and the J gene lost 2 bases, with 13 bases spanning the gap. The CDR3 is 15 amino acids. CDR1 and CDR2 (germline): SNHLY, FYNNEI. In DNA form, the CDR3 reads TGTGCCAGCAGGAACCAGGGAACCAACACCGGGGAGCTGTTTTTT. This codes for CASRNQGTNTGELFF. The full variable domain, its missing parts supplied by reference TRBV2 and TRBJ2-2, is EPEVTQTPSHQVTQMGQEVILRCVPISNHLYFYWYRQILGQKVEFLVSFYNNEISEKSEIFDDQFSVERPDGSNFTLKIRSTKLEDSAMYFCASRNQGTNTGELFFGEGSRLTVL.

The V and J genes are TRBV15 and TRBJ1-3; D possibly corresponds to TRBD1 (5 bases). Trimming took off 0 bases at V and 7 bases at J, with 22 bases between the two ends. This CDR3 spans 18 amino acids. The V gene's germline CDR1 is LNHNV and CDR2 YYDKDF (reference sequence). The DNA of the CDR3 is TGTGCCACCAGCAGAGATCAGAGAGGACGGGGGAGGTCGAACACCATATATTTT. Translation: CATSRDQRGRGRSNTIYF. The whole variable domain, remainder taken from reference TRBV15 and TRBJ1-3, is DAMVIQNPRYQVTQFGKPVTLSCSQTLNHNVMYWYQQKSSQAPKLLFHYYDKDFNNEADTPDNFQSRRPNTSFCFLDIRSPGLGDTAMYLCATSRDQRGRGRSNTIYFGEGSWLTVV.